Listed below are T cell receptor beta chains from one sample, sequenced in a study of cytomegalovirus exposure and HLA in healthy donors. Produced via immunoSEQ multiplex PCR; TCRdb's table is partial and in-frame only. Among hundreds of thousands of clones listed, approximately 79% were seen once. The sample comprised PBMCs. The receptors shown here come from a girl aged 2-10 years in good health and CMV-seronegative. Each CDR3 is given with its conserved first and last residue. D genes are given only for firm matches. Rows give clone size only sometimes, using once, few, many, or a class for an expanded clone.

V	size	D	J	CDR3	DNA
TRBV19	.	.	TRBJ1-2	CASSVQGLANYGYTF	TGTGCCAGTAGTGTACAGGGATTAGCTAACTATGGCTACACCTTC
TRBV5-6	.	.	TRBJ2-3	CASSLKRYTDTQYF	TGTGCCAGCAGCTTGAAGCGGTACACAGATACGCAGTATTTT
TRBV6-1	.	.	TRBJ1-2	CASSDAGKGYTF	TGTGCCAGCAGTGACGCAGGAAAAGGCTACACCTTC
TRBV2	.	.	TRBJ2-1	CASSESSAVNEQFF	TGTGCCAGCAGTGAATCGAGCGCGGTGAATGAGCAGTTCTTC
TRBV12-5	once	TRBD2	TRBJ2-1	CASGFDSSGRSNEQFF	TGTGCTAGTGGTTTTGACTCTAGCGGGAGGTCCAATGAGCAGTTCTTC
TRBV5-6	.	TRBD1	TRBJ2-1	CASSSGQFYNEQFF	TGTGCCAGCAGCTCGGGACAGTTCTACAATGAGCAGTTCTTC
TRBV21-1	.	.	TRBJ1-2	CAIKSQGSRGGGYTF	TGTGCCATCAAGAGCCAGGGATCTCGGGGGGGTGGCTACACCTTC
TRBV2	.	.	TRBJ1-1	CASPQTGGYEAFF	TGTGCCAGCCCCCAGACAGGTGGCTATGAAGCTTTCTTT
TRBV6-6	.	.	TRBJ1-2	CASAPTSNYGYTF	TGTGCCAGCGCGCCAACTTCGAACTATGGCTACACCTTC
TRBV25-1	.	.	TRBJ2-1	CASSEWVGRGPYNEQFF	TGTGCCAGCAGTGAATGGGTAGGGCGGGGTCCCTACAATGAGCAGTTCTTC
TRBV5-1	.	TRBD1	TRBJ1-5	CASSLGAPVQGVNQPQHF	TGCGCCAGCAGCTTGGGTGCGCCGGTCCAGGGGGTAAATCAGCCCCAGCATTTT
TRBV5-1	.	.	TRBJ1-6	CASSLGVAPNSPLHF	TGCGCCAGCAGCTTGGGTGTGGCCCCGAATTCACCCCTCCACTTT
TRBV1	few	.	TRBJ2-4	CTSSPKKSLVWETKNIQYF	TGCACCAGCAGCCCTAAAAAGTCATTGGTCTGGGAGACCAAAAACATTCAGTACTTC
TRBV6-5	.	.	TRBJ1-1	CASSYSKRWKVAEAFF	TGTGCCAGCAGTTACTCGAAGAGGTGGAAGGTCGCTGAAGCCTTCTTT
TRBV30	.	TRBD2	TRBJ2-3	CAWSSVRVYGLAGEADTQYF	TGTGCCTGGAGTTCCGTCAGGGTTTACGGACTAGCGGGAGAGGCAGATACGCAGTATTTT
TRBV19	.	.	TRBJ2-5	CASSITRGRETQYF	TGTGCCAGTAGTATCACCCGAGGGAGGGAGACCCAGTACTTC
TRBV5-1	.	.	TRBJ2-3	CASTPLAGTTDTQYF	TGCGCCAGCACCCCCCTTGCGGGGACCACAGATACGCAGTATTTT
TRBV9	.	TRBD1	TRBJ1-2	CASSVGPDRGYGYTF	TGTGCCAGCAGCGTGGGTCCGGACAGGGGCTATGGCTACACCTTC
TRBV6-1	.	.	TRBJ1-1	CASRDGQGSTEAFF	TGTGCCAGCAGGGATGGGCAGGGGAGCACTGAAGCTTTCTTT
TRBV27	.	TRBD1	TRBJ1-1	CASSLGWTGSGNTEAFF	TGTGCCAGCAGTCTGGGGTGGACAGGGAGCGGAAACACTGAAGCTTTCTTT
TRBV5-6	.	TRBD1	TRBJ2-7	CASSLYGTGGLGEQYF	TGTGCCAGCAGCTTGTACGGGACAGGGGGCTTGGGGGAGCAGTACTTC
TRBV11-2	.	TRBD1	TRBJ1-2	CASSSLRDRARLAYGYTF	TGTGCCAGCAGCTCCCTCCGGGACAGGGCGCGGTTAGCCTATGGCTACACCTTC
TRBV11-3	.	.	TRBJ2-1	CASSSHRDSNNEQFF	TGTGCCAGCAGCTCGCACCGGGACTCGAACAATGAGCAGTTCTTC
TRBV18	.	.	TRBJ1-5	CASSPLPTSEVVLGQPQHF	TGTGCCAGCTCACCCCTCCCGACGTCGGAGGTGGTACTTGGTCAGCCCCAGCATTTT
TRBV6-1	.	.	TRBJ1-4	CASSEPGADEKLFF	TGTGCCAGCAGTGAACCAGGGGCGGATGAAAAACTGTTTTTT